A selection of T cell receptor beta chains follows, all from one sample in a study of blood T cells in healthy people across ages. Via MiXCR, TCRdb re-called the 5' RACE reads, giving one row per CDR3 protein. The sample includes some 1.7 million distinct CDR3 sequences, approximately 28% seen only once; the top ten take about 7.7%. Sequencing was performed on blood. These receptors came from a woman between 25 and 40 years old in good health. CDR3s include the opening cysteine and the closing phenylalanine or tryptophan. The order of the fields is V gene, CDR3 protein.

V gene: TRBV7-9
CDR3 protein: CAYHRGDGNTIYF

V gene: TRBV28
CDR3 protein: CASSLYRPRLRANVLTF

V gene: TRBV11-2
CDR3 protein: CASSQNGLLNEKLFF

V gene: TRBV29-1
CDR3 protein: CSVDGTGGVYEQYF

V gene: TRBV10-2
CDR3 protein: CASSVEIEQPQHF

V gene: TRBV30
CDR3 protein: CAWTKKGARGDQPQHF

V gene: TRBV9
CDR3 protein: CASSVVRNSPLHF

V gene: TRBV5-5
CDR3 protein: CASSLLAGAADTQYF

V gene: TRBV20-1
CDR3 protein: CSARGLGAYSNQPQHF

V gene: TRBV6-6
CDR3 protein: CASRGQGWDEQYF

V gene: TRBV11-3
CDR3 protein: CASSLGGGTSNEQFF

V gene: TRBV4-3
CDR3 protein: CASSQDRAAKNIQYF

V gene: TRBV5-1
CDR3 protein: CASSTGGRGVVGYTF

V gene: TRBV28
CDR3 protein: CAGSLAKNIQYF

V gene: TRBV6-1
CDR3 protein: CASRDPSLNEQFF

V gene: TRBV5-1
CDR3 protein: CASSVRGTAVSGANVLTF

V gene: TRBV7-9
CDR3 protein: CASSLEGGTEQFF

V gene: TRBV7-2
CDR3 protein: CASSLRPYEQYF

V gene: TRBV7-3
CDR3 protein: CASSLRVFEWGTGERFF

V gene: TRBV5-5
CDR3 protein: CASREDREVHGSTF

V gene: TRBV29-1
CDR3 protein: CSVWREKLFF

V gene: TRBV3-1
CDR3 protein: CASSHPLSKQGDHEQYF

V gene: TRBV12-3/TRBV12-4
CDR3 protein: CASSLQGPGGYTF

V gene: TRBV20-1
CDR3 protein: CSASQGANQPQHF

V gene: TRBV20-1
CDR3 protein: CSARQGFYEQYF

V gene: TRBV6-2/TRBV6-3
CDR3 protein: CASGPGRDYEQYF

V gene: TRBV29-1
CDR3 protein: CCVEDDGNEQYF

V gene: TRBV7-8
CDR3 protein: CASSPTSLETQYF

V gene: TRBV5-5
CDR3 protein: CASSHQTSLNQPQHF

V gene: TRBV11-3
CDR3 protein: CASSSQGPLGYEQFF

V gene: TRBV4-3
CDR3 protein: CASSQESAKGYGYTF